The T cell receptor beta chain described here comes from a study of blood T cell repertoires in COVID-19 (dated by TCRdb to the early 2020s). Some background on the complete study: Collaborator samples came from the United States, Italy and Spain and covered acute and convalescent phases of COVID-19. The repertoires were released in a freely available public database intended as a resource for research on the immune response to SARS-CoV-2. The material from the prospective study consisted of cDNA or gDNA derived from T cells, B-cell-depleted T cells, or PBMCs. Deeply sampled blood TCRbeta repertoires from subjects exposed to, actively infected with, or recovered from COVID-19 were included in the dataset. HLA class I and class II types, where available, came from metadata supplied by the sample provider rather than from assay-based typing. A de-identified subject ID, COVID-19 status, age in years and sex were almost always included in the sample metadata. Samples came from the ongoing ImmuneRACE study (first 160 participants) plus 1,254 subjects from 6 global collaborators.

Comment on this clone: Its antigen is still unknown. Per-base qualities were not stored, and no clone one base away is much larger.

Summary of the overall study and its limitations: The amount of clinical and demographic metadata varied by source and participant and was provided uncurated.

Ends trimmed: V by 10 bases, J by 7 bases; bases unmatched to a gene: 8. There are 12 amino acids in the CDR3, from cysteine to phenylalanine inclusive. CDR3 DNA only is kept here, 36 bases in frame from base 1. The germline V gene yields ENHRY for CDR1 and SYGVKD for CDR2. The collaborating institutions used their own protocols to collect whole blood in K2EDTA tubes. For TCRbeta analysis, collaborators shipped samples as frozen whole blood, isolated PBMCs, or DNA extracted from either of those sample types. The immunoSEQ Assay, a bias-controlled multiplex PCR, was used to amplify TCRbeta CDR3 regions from genomic DNA. The source study handled its data this way. The number of nucleated cells in each sample was estimated from the amplification of reference gene primers within the assay. Sequence reads were collapsed and filtered to measure the absolute abundance of every unique TCRbeta CDR3 rearrangement. For each sample, productive Simpson clonality was calculated by taking the square root of Simpson's diversity index across productive rearrangements. TCRdb provides this immuneACCESS table in a form limited to in-frame rearrangements. Some clones are lacking; in checked studies, under half of them reflect an unresolved V gene, and why the rest are absent is not known. The DNA was the basis for D and trimming; V, J and clone size are from that table. This sample lists approximately 97,000 clones; 90% were detected once. Clones ranked in the top ten supply 1.7% of the sample.

The TCR originated in a man aged 60 to 69 with acute or convalescent COVID-19. In this chain, TRBV10-3 is recombined with TRBJ1-2; TRBD1 aligns with 8 central bases. Sequencing used peripheral blood. For the CDR3, the sequence is CANQDRDSGYTF. The sequenced DNA: TGTGCCAACCAGGACAGGGACAGTGGCTACACCTTC.